Below, 21 T cell receptor beta chains from the same sample are listed, as sequenced in a study of metastatic and nonmetastatic thyroid tumors. All patients were treatment-naive before thyroid surgery. TCRdb ran MiXCR on the PCR reads. There are approximately 10,000 clones in the sample; less than 25% occur only once, and roughly a sixth lies in the top ten. Sequencing was carried out using adjacent normal tissue. Every receptor here comes from a female donor with papillary thyroid cancer or a benign thyroid nodule (not recorded which). Some clones in this sample may be carry-over from other donors' samples.

The chain uses TRBV15 and TRBJ1-1; D unclear. CDR1 is LNHNV and CDR2 is YYDKDF in the germline V gene (reference sequence). The CDR3 sequence is 15 residues long. With 4 bases removed from V and 2 bases from J, the gap between germline ends came to 14 bases. The chain's CDR3 is CATSIAVYRNTEAFF. The CDR3 bases are TGTGCCACCAGCATAGCGGTGTATAGAAACACTGAAGCTTTCTTT. Supplemented by reference TRBV15 and TRBJ1-1, the full variable domain reads DAMVIQNPRYQVTQFGKPVTLSCSQTLNHNVMYWYQQKSSQAPKLLFHYYDKDFNNEADTPDNFQSRRPNTSFCFLDIRSPGLGDTAMYLCATSIAVYRNTEAFFGQGTRLTVV.

This clone was observed at least ten times. The chain employs TRBV5-1 and TRBJ2-6; D is undetermined. The CDR3 has 14 amino acids. With 4 bases removed from V and 0 bases from J, the gap between germline ends came to 5 bases. CDR1 and CDR2 from the germline V gene are SGHRS and YFSETQ. CDR3 nucleotide sequence: TGCGCCAGCAGCCTCTACTCTGGGGCCAACGTCCTGACTTTC. This sequence encodes CASSLYSGANVLTF.

This clone was counted at least ten times. A much larger clone is a single base away; this may be a read error. The chain has TRBV6-1 and TRBJ1-5; tentative D call: TRBD1 (5 bases). The CDR3 is 15 amino acids. Germline CDR1 and CDR2: MNHNS and SASEGT. The V and J ends lost 6 bases and 2 bases respectively, with 14 bases between them. As DNA, the CDR3 is TGTGCCAGCAGATATACCGGGACTGGCAATCAGCCCCAGCATTTT. Protein sequence: CASRYTGTGNQPQHF.

The chain recombines TRBV6-1 with TRBJ2-7, with D perhaps TRBD1 (6 bases). This CDR3 has 14 amino acids. The V end lost 4 bases, the J end lost 6 bases, and 16 bases lay between the germline ends. Germline CDR1 MNHNS, CDR2 SASEGT. CDR3 bases: TGTGCCAGCAGTGCCGAATACAGGGTACCCGAGCAGTACTTC. Its protein is CASSAEYRVPEQYF.

With respect to this clone: One end of the junction is discordant with germline, which a read error may explain. The V gene is TRBV7-3, the J gene TRBJ2-1; weak D call: TRBD1 (5 bases). Germline-derived CDR1 and CDR2 are SGHTA and FQGTGA. The CDR3 runs 18 residues. The CDR3 nucleotides read TGTGCCAGCAGCTTAAGTTGGGCCGAAGACAGCAACTACAATGAGCATCTCTTC. It yields the protein CASSLSWAEDSNYNEHLF. The variable domain in full, with the rest retrieved from reference TRBV7-3 and TRBJ2-1, is GAGVSQTPSNKVTEKGKYVELRCDPISGHTALYWYRQSLGQGPEFLIYFQGTGAADDSGLPNDRFFAVRPEGSVSTLKIQRTERGDSAVYLCASSLSWAEDSNYNEHLFGPGTRLTVL.

As regards this clone: A read error is likely, as this CDR3 ends without the conserved phenylalanine or tryptophan. J is TRBJ1-6 and V is TRBV20-1; D call uncertain. Germline CDR1 reads DFQATT; CDR2 reads SNEGSKA (reference sequence). There are 15 residues in the CDR3. The CDR3 sequence: CSASSRESYNSPLHI. CDR3 DNA: TGCAGCGCTAGCTCCCGGGAGTCCTATAATTCACCCCTCCACATT.

The chain joins TRBV28 to TRBJ2-5, with D unresolved. Trimming shortened V by 6 bases and J by 9 bases, and 23 bases separated the two germline ends. The V gene's germline CDR1 is MDHEN and CDR2 SYDVKM. The length of the CDR3 is 15 residues. CDR3 protein: CASRDVHGAYEAQYF. CDR3 nucleotide sequence: TGTGCCAGCAGGGATGTACATGGAGCCTACGAGGCCCAGTACTTC.

This clone was counted ten times or more. This chain joins TRBV29-1 and TRBJ2-1, with D perhaps TRBD1 (6 bases). The germline CDR1 and CDR2 sequences are SQVTM and ANQGSEA. Deletions cut 3 bases from V and 2 bases from J, with 20 bases between. The CDR3 is 17 residues long. The chain's CDR3 is CSVELPTGAATYNEQFF. For the CDR3, the DNA is TGCAGCGTTGAGTTACCGACAGGAGCGGCAACCTACAATGAGCAGTTCTTC.

This clone has at least ten counts. V is TRBV15 and J is TRBJ1-1; D is perhaps TRBD1 (5 bases). The length of the CDR3 is 19 residues. Germline loops: CDR1 LNHNV, CDR2 YYDKDF (reference sequence). V was cut by 1 base and J by 4 bases, with 25 bases left in between. CDR3 sequence: CATSRARRGIGDLFTEAFF. CDR3 DNA sequence: TGTGCCACCAGCAGAGCCCGAAGGGGAATTGGGGACCTCTTCACTGAAGCTTTCTTT.

By share, this clone ranks as medium-sized. The chain has TRBV6-2 or TRBV6-3 and TRBJ1-2, with D possibly being TRBD1 (6 bases). The CDR3 totals 15 residues. Germline CDR1 reads MNHEY; CDR2 reads SVGEGT. Between the trimmed V and J ends, which lost 4 bases and 2 bases, there was a span of 14 bases. The CDR3 spells CASSFQTTGNYGYTF. In nucleotides, the CDR3 is TGTGCCAGCAGTTTTCAAACCACAGGGAACTATGGCTACACCTTC.

By its share, this clone is medium-sized. V gene TRBV6-1 combines with J gene TRBJ2-7; TRBD2 matches at 7 bases. J gave up 3 bases and V 8 bases, and 10 bases lay outside the gene matches. The CDR3 contains 14 residues. Germline-derived CDR1 and CDR2 are MNHNS and SASEGT. The CDR3 reads CASYNSGTRYEQYF. The CDR3 nucleotides are TGTGCCAGCTACAACAGCGGGACCCGCTACGAGCAGTACTTC.

This clone is medium-sized within its sample. The chain has TRBV10-3 and TRBJ1-2, with TRBD1 matching 8 bases. V was clipped by 6 bases and J by 4 bases; unmatched bases: 7. Germline V gene sequence: CDR1 ENHRY, CDR2 SYGVKD. The length of the CDR3 is 14 residues. CDR3 DNA sequence: TGTGCCATCAGCCTTGACCAGGGGGCCTATGGCTACACCTTC. Translated: CAISLDQGAYGYTF.

V gene TRBV7-2 combines with J gene TRBJ1-1; the D gene is possibly TRBD1 (6 bases). V lost 4 bases to trimming and J lost 1 base, with 7 bases between them. This CDR3 contains 13 residues. Germline V gene sequence: CDR1 SGHTA, CDR2 FQGNSA. For the CDR3, the DNA is TGTGCCAGCAGCTGGGACAAGAACACTGAAGCTTTCTTT. Amino acid sequence: CASSWDKNTEAFF.

This clone was found a few times. The DNA for the CDR3 is TGTGCCAGCAGCGTAGAGTACGGGAGAGATAATGAGCAGTTCTTC. Amino acid sequence: CASSVEYGRDNEQFF. The J gene is TRBJ2-1, the V gene TRBV9; D possibly corresponds to TRBD2 (6 bases). Germline CDR1 SGDLS, CDR2 YYNGEE. CDR3 length: 15 amino acids. Trimming pared 0 bases from V and 7 bases from J, leaving 14 bases between.

This clone rates as medium-sized. The chain is built from TRBV6-5 and TRBJ1-6; no clear D gene. The germline gives CDR1 MNHEY, CDR2 SVGAGI. V lost 3 bases and J 7 bases, leaving 13 bases between the germline ends. CDR3 size: 15 residues. The CDR3 protein is CASSYAGMGNSPLHF. The DNA of the CDR3 is TGTGCCAGCAGTTATGCCGGGATGGGGAATTCACCCCTCCACTTT.

This clone rates as medium-sized. The V call is TRBV7-3, the J call TRBJ2-2; no reliable D call. The CDR3 loop spans 14 amino acids. Germline V gene lookup returns CDR1 SGHTA and CDR2 FQGTGA. V lost 2 bases to trimming and J lost 7 bases, with 11 bases between them. The CDR3 spells CASSLSFDGGELFF. For the CDR3, the DNA is TGTGCCAGCAGCTTATCCTTCGATGGCGGGGAGCTGTTTTTT.

This clone is judged medium-sized. The rearrangement uses TRBV2 and TRBJ2-1; 9 nucleotides align to TRBD2. J was trimmed by 10 bases and V by 5 bases; bases with no gene match: 9. There are 14 residues in the CDR3. Germline CDR1 reads SNHLY; CDR2 reads FYNNEI. The CDR3 reads CASSYSGREGEQFF. CDR3 coding DNA: TGTGCCAGCAGTTATAGCGGGAGAGAAGGGGAGCAGTTCTTC.

This clone occurred many times. The V gene is TRBV20-1, the J gene TRBJ1-1; 10 positions match TRBD1. The CDR3 length is 14 residues. The V gene end was trimmed by 6 bases and the J gene end by 4 bases; junction bases not matched to a gene: 8. Germline V gives CDR1 DFQATT, CDR2 SNEGSKA (reference sequence). CDR3 bases: TGCAGTGCCTACGACAGGGGGCGGTTCACTGAAGCTTTCTTT. It codes for CSAYDRGRFTEAFF.

This clone appeared many times. A much more abundant neighbour one base away suggests this may be a read error. The V and J genes are TRBV29-1 and TRBJ2-1; 8 bases are a match to TRBD1. The CDR3 extends over 12 amino acids. Germline loops: CDR1 SQVTM, CDR2 ANQGSEA. The CDR3 here is CSVNRGYSEQFF. In DNA form, the CDR3 reads TGCAGCGTGAACAGGGGGTACAGTGAGCAGTTCTTC.

The chain couples TRBV5-1 to TRBJ2-1, with D possibly TRBD1 on 6 matching bases. Trimming took 4 bases from V and 9 from J, leaving 20 bases between them. The CDR3 is made up of 15 amino acids. Germline V gene lookup returns CDR1 SGHRS and CDR2 YFSETQ. In nucleotides, the CDR3 is TGCGCCAGCAGCAATACCGGGACATCAGAGGGTGAGCAGTTCTTC. Translated, it gives CASSNTGTSEGEQFF.

Remarks on this clone: Relative to the germline gene, one junction end is altered; a read error may explain this. The rearrangement uses TRBV27 and TRBJ2-7, with D unclear. Per germline, CDR1 MNHEY and CDR2 SMNVEV (reference sequence). The CDR3 length is 15 residues. The CDR3 spells CASCLVGGIAYEQYF. CDR3 bases: TGTGCCAGCTGTTTAGTAGGCGGTATAGCCTACGAGCAGTACTTC.